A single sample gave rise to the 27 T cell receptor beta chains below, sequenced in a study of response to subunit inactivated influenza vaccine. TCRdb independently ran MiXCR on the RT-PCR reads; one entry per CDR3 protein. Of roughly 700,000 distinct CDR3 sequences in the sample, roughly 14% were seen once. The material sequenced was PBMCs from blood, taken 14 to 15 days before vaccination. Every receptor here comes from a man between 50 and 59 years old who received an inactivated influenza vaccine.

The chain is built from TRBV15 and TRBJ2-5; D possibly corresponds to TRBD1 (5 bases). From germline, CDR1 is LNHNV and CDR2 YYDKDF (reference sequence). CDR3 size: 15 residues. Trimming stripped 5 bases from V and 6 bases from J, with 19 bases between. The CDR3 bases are TGTGCCACCAGCGGGCGTACAGGCGGCACGCAGACCCAGTACTTC. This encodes CATSGRTGGTQTQYF.

The chain's CDR3 is CASSDELSRFKRYF. The CDR3 DNA reads TGTGCCAGCAGTGACGAGTTATCCAGGTTCAAGCGGTATTTT. The chain is built from TRBV2 and TRBJ2-3; D unclear. CDR1 is SNHLY and CDR2 is FYNNEI in the germline V gene. This CDR3 region has 14 residues. Trimming left V 3 bases short and J 14 bases short, with 21 bases between.

In nucleotides, the CDR3 is TGCAGTGCTAGAGATTGGTCTAGCGCCAGCTCCTACAATGAGCAGTTCTTC. Translation: CSARDWSSASSYNEQFF. The chain joins TRBV20-1 to TRBJ2-1; tentatively, D is TRBD2 (6 bases). The CDR3 has 17 residues. Per the germline V gene, CDR1 is DFQATT and CDR2 is SNEGSKA (reference sequence). Trimming shortened V by 0 bases and J by 0 bases, and 15 bases separated the two germline ends.

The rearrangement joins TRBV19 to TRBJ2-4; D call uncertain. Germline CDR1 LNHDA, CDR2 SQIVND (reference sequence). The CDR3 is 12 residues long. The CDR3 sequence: CASGEAKNIQYF. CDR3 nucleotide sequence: TGTGCTTCAGGAGAAGCCAAAAACATTCAGTACTTC.

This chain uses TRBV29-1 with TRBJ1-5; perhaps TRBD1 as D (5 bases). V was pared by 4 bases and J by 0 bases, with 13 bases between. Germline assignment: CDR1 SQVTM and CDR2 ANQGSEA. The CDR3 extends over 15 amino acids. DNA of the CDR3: TGCAGCGTTGTGGAGGGGCAGTATAGCAATCAGCCCCAGCATTTT. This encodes CSVVEGQYSNQPQHF.

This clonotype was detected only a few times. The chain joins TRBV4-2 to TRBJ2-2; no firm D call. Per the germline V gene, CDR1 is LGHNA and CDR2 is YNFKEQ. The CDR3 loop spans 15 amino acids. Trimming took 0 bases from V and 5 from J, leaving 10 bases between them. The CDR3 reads CASSQEEGRTGELFF. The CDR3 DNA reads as TGTGCCAGCAGCCAAGAGGAAGGACGAACCGGGGAGCTGTTTTTT.

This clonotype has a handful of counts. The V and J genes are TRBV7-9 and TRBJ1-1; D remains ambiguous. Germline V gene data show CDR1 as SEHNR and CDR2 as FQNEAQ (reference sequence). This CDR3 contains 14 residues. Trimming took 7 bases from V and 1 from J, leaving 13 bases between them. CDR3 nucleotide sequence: TGTGCCAGCACCCTTAGTTTGAAGAACACTGAAGCTTTCTTT. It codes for CASTLSLKNTEAFF. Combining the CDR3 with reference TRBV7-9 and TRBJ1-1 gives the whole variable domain DTGVSQNPRHKITKRGQNVTFRCDPISEHNRLYWYRQTLGQGPEFLTYFQNEAQLEKSRLLSDRFSAERPKGSFSTLEIQRTEQGDSAMYLCASTLSLKNTEAFFGQGTRLTVV.

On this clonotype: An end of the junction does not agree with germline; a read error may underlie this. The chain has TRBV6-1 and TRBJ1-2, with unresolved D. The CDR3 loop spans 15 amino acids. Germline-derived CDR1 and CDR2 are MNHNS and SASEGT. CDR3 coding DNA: TGTGCCATCAGTGAAACCAGCGTAGGGTTTGATGGCTACACCTTC. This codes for CAISETSVGFDGYTF.

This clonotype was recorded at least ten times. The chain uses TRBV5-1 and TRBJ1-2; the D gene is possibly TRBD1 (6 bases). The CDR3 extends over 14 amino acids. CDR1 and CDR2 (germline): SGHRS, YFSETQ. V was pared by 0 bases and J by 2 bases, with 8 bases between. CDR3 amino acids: CASSLGTDNYGYTF. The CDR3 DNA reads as TGCGCCAGCAGCTTGGGGACAGACAACTATGGCTACACCTTC.

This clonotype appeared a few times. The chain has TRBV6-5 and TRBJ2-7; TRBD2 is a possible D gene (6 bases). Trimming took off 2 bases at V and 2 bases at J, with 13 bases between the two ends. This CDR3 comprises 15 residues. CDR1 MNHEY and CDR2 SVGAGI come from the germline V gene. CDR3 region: CASSYGSGRTYEQYF. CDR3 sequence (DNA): TGTGCCAGCAGTTACGGAAGTGGGAGGACCTACGAGCAGTACTTC.

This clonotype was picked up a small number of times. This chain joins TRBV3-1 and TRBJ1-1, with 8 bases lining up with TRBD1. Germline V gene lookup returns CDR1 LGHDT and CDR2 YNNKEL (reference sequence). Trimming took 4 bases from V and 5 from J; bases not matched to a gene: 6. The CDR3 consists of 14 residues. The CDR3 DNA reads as TGTGCCAGCAGCCGGATCACAGGGGGGACTGAAGCTTTCTTT. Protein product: CASSRITGGTEAFF.

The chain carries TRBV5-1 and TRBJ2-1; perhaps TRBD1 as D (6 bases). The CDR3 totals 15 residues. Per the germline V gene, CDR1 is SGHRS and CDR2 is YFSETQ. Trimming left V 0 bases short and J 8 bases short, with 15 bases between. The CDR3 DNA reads TGCGCCAGCAGCTTGGGGGACAACAAAGCCCATGAGCAGTTCTTC. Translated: CASSLGDNKAHEQFF. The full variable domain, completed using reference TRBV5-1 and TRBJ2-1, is KAGVTQTPRYLIKTRGQQVTLSCSPISGHRSVSWYQQTPGQGLQFLFEYFSETQRNKGNFPGRFSGRQFSNSRSEMNVSTLELGDSALYLCASSLGDNKAHEQFFGPGTRLTVL.

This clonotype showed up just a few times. The CDR3 reads CASSQLDGYNEQFF. The CDR3, as DNA: TGTGCCAGCAGCCAACTGGACGGGTACAATGAGCAGTTCTTC. The chain joins TRBV14 to TRBJ2-1; no reliable D call. Deletions cut 2 bases from V and 4 bases from J, with 9 bases between. This CDR3 has 14 residues. Germline V lookup: CDR1 SGHDN, CDR2 FVKESK.

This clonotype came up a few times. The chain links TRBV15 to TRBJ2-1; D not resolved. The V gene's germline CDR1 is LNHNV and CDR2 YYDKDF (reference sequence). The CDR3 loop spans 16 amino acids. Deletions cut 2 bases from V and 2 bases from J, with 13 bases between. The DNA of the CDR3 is TGTGCCACCAGCAGAATGGCGTTTGGTGCCTACAATGAGCAGTTCTTC. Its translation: CATSRMAFGAYNEQFF.

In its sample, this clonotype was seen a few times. The CDR3 is CASSLEVLGWGTEAFF. The CDR3 DNA reads as TGCGCCAGCAGCTTGGAGGTGTTGGGGTGGGGCACTGAAGCTTTCTTT. The chain employs TRBV5-1 and TRBJ1-1, with D unclear. Germline CDR1 and CDR2: SGHRS and YFSETQ. There are 16 residues in the CDR3. Trimming stripped 0 bases from V and 4 bases from J, with 16 bases between.

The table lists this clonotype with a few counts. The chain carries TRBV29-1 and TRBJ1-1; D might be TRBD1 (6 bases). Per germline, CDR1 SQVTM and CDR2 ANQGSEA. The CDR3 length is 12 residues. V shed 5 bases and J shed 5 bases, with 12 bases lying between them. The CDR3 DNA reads TGCAGCGTTCGGGGGGCGGAAACTGAAGCTTTCTTT. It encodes CSVRGAETEAFF.

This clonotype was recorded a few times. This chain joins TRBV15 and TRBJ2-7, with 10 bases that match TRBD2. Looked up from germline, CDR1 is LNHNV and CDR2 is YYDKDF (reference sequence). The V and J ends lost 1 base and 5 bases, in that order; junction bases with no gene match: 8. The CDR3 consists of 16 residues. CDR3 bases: TGTGCCACCAGCAGAGCCACAAGCGGGAGGGCCCACGAGCAGTACTTC. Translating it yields CATSRATSGRAHEQYF.

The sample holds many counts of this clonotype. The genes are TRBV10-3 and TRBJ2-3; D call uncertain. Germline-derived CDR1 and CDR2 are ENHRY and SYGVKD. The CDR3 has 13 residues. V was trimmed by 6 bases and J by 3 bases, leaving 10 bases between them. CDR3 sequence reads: CAISSPRTDTQYF. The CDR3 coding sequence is TGTGCCATCAGCTCGCCTAGGACAGATACGCAGTATTTT.

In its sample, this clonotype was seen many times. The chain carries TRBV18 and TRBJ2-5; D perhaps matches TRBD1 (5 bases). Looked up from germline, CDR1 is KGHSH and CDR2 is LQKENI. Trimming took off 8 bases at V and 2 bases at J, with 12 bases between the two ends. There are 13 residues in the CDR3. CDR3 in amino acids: CASSPRQQETQYF. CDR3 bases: TGTGCCAGCAGCCCTAGACAGCAAGAGACCCAGTACTTC. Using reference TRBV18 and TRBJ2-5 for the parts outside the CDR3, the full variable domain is NAGVMQNPRHLVRRRGQEARLRCSPMKGHSHVYWYRQLPEEGLKFMVYLQKENIIDESGMPKERFSAEFPKEGPSILRIQQVVRGDSAAYFCASSPRQQETQYFGPGTRLLVL.

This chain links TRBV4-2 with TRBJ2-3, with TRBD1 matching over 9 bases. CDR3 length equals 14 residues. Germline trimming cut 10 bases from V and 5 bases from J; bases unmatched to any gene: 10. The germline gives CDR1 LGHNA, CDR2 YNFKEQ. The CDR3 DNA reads TGTGCCATGAGCCGGGGACAGGGTGTAGATACGCAGTATTTT. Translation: CAMSRGQGVDTQYF.

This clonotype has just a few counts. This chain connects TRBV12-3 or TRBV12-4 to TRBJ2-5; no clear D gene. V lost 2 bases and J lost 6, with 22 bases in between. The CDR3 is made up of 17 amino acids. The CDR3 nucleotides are TGTGCCAGCAGTTTAAGTTATGGCTCCACTGGGCCAAAGACCCAGTACTTC. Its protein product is CASSLSYGSTGPKTQYF.

In nucleotides, the CDR3 is TGTGCCATCCAAAGGGCTAGCGGGGTCTCCTACGAGCAGTACTTC. The encoded protein is CAIQRASGVSYEQYF. The chain uses TRBV10-3 and TRBJ2-7, with 9 bases aligning to TRBD2. Germline-derived CDR1 and CDR2 are ENHRY and SYGVKD. The V gene end was trimmed by 8 bases and the J gene end by 0 bases; junction bases not matched to a gene: 8. This CDR3 spans 15 amino acids.

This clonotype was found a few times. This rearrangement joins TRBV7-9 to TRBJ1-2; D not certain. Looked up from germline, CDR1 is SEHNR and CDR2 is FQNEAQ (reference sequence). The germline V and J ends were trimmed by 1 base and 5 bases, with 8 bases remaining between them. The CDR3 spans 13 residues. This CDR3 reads CASSLGIGYGYTF. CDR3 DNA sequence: TGTGCCAGCAGCTTAGGGATAGGGTATGGCTACACCTTC.

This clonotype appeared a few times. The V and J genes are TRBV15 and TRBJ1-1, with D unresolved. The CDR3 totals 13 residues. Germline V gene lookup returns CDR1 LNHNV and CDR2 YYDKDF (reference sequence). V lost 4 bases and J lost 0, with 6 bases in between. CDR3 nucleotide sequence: TGTGCCACCAGCACTGAGGTGAACACTGAAGCTTTCTTT. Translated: CATSTEVNTEAFF.

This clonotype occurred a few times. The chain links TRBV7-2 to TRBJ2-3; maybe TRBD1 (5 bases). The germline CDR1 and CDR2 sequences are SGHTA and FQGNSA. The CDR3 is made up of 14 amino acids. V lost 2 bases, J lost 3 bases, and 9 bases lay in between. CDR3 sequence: CASSLSAGTDTQYF. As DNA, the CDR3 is TGTGCCAGCAGCTTATCGGCAGGGACAGATACGCAGTATTTT.

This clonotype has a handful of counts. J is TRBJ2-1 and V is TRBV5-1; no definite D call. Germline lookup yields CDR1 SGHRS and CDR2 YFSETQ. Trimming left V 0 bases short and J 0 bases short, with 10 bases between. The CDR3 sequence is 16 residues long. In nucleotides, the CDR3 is TGCGCCAGCAGCTTGGGTGAGCAAAGCTCCTACAATGAGCAGTTCTTC. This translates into CASSLGEQSSYNEQFF.

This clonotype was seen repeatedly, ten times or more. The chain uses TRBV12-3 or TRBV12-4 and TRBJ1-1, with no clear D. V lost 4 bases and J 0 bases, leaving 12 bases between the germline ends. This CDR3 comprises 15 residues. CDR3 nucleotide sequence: TGTGCCAGCAGTTCGAACCGGGCGATGAACACTGAAGCTTTCTTT. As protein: CASSSNRAMNTEAFF.